These T cell receptor beta chains were read from a single sample in a study of blood T cell dynamics during melanoma immunotherapy. Clones were sequenced by immunoSEQ multiplex PCR, and TCRdb holds only the in-frame ones, with some missing. In the table there are 17,000 or so clones, 83% of which are singletons. The sample here was blood, taken from a patient treated with checkpoint blockade. The receptors here all came from a human donor with melanoma. CDR3s leave out the opening cysteine and the closing phenylalanine or tryptophan.

TRBV5-1	ASSLGQDGDTQY
TRBV28	ASSQAGASQETQY
TRBV7-8	ASSWPKGERDTQY
TRBV6-5	ASSGGRSLYNEQF
TRBV2	ASSRAGGANEQF
TRBV6-5	ASSYSSISSTDTQY
TRBV21-1	ASSQISQELSYEQY
TRBV6-5	ASRVVAPYNEQF
TRBV7-8	ASTTGATTGELF
TRBV9	ASSVVVGGSTDTQY
TRBV14	ASSQARDICT
TRBV11-2	ASSFRPLGNSPLH
TRBV7-2	ASSLTGYREKLF
TRBV7-2	ASSLLGRDGETQY
TRBV6-5	ASSYWQNTEAF
TRBV20-1	SAQLGETQY
TRBV7-9	ASRSIRGPNEQF
TRBV19	ASNTRQGLEQY
TRBV6-1	ASRGTSYNEQF
TRBV15	ATSSSRTGIGELF